This TCR beta chain is from a study of T cells in localized non-small cell lung cancer. Trimming stripped 6 bases from V and 5 bases from J, with 13 bases between. There are 14 residues in the CDR3. The germline CDR1 and CDR2 sequences are MRHNA and SNTAGT. Produced via immunoSEQ multiplex PCR; TCRdb's table is partial and in-frame only. The sample contains about 33,000 clones, roughly 90% of which appear only once. General study findings and limits: Since sequencing was restricted to only one region of the tumor, intratumor heterogeneity remains a possibility. Uninvolved adjacent lung had more T cell clonality than any other tissue, topping tumor. Median detection of top 100 tumor clones in adjacent lung was roughly 61 clones. Blood T cell density predicted longer survival; adjacent-lung clonality, shorter.

Of note for this clone: Its antigen is not known.

The rearrangement links TRBV6-4 to TRBJ2-2; D is perhaps TRBD1 or TRBD2 (5 bases each). This receptor was obtained from a man aged 40 to 70 with stage I lung adenocarcinoma. The sample was peripheral blood, taken before any cancer treatment. The CDR3 region is CASSPGTVTGELFF. The CDR3 nucleotides are TGTGCCAGCAGCCCCGGGACCGTTACCGGGGAGCTGTTTTTT.